The text below deals with one T cell receptor beta chain. The CDR3 sequence is 14 residues long. V shed 5 bases and J shed 7 bases, with 18 bases lying between them. CDR1 is SGHVS, CDR2 FQNEAQ, per germline. This sample is drawn from a study of OX40 agonist ivuxolimab in advanced cancers. Some clones are missing from TCRdb's copy, which holds only in-frame ones; the method was immunoSEQ multiplex PCR. The sample yields 57,000 or so clones, around 86% seen once. This TCR came from an adult with an advanced solid tumor such as melanoma, head and neck, liver or kidney cancer. This sequence joins TRBV7-8 and TRBJ2-7, with TRBD2 as a possible D gene (6 bases). Here the sequenced sample was CD4+ or CD8+ T cells sorted from blood, taken in a trial of the OX40 agonist ivuxolimab. The CDR3 DNA sequence: TGTGCCAGCAGCCCCCGTTCGGGGGTCGGGGAGCAGTACTTC. Its protein is CASSPRSGVGEQYF.